A single sample is the source of the 17 T cell receptor beta chains below, sequenced in a study of vaccination effects on CD4 cells after COVID-19. After expansion with viral peptide pools in the ViraFEST assay, antigen-specific CD4+ T cells were sequenced. Upon completion of roughly ten days in culture, CD4+ T cells were isolated. All study participants received two doses of BNT162b2 or mRNA-1273 vaccine. Assay: immunoSEQ multiplex PCR; the TCRdb copy retains only in-frame clones and omits some. This table has approximately 28,000 clones, 75% to 90% appearing once. What these receptors recognize is not known. The sequencing used CD4+ T cells from PBMCs cultured with SARS-CoV-2 spike peptides, collected after COVID-19 vaccination. All receptors derive from a human donor who received a COVID-19 vaccine. Some clones in this sample may be carry-over from other donors' samples.

The chain joins TRBV5-1 to TRBJ2-2; D is unclear. Germline CDR1 and CDR2: SGHRS and YFSETQ. V was shortened by 6 bases and J by 2 bases, with 11 bases between the two germline ends. CDR3 length equals 14 residues. In DNA form, the CDR3 reads TGCGCCAGCACAATCGACACAAACACCGGGGAGCTGTTTTTT. It specifies CASTIDTNTGELFF.

This clone was observed a few times. The V and J genes are TRBV19 and TRBJ2-4, with 7 bases lining up with TRBD1. This CDR3 has 15 amino acids. Germline trimming cut 4 bases from V and 5 bases from J; bases unmatched to any gene: 8. Germline lookup yields CDR1 LNHDA and CDR2 SQIVND (reference sequence). The DNA of the CDR3 is TGTGCCAGTAGTACCGACAGGGTGTACGAAAACATTCAGTACTTC. Its translation is CASSTDRVYENIQYF.

The rearrangement links TRBV28 to TRBJ1-1, with D perhaps matching TRBD1 (6 bases). The V end lost 4 bases, the J end lost 1 base, and 13 bases lay between the germline ends. Germline CDR1 and CDR2: MDHEN and SYDVKM. This CDR3 is 15 amino acids long. The CDR3 spells CASSSTWTENTEAFF. The CDR3, as DNA: TGTGCCAGCAGTTCTACCTGGACAGAGAACACTGAAGCTTTCTTT.

The genes are TRBV5-1 and TRBJ2-2; D may be TRBD1 (6 bases). Germline V lookup: CDR1 SGHRS, CDR2 YFSETQ. Trimming took off 3 bases at V and 6 bases at J, with 9 bases between the two ends. The CDR3 is 13 residues long. The CDR3 is CASSSQGSGELFF. CDR3 DNA: TGCGCCAGCAGCTCACAGGGCTCCGGGGAGCTGTTTTTT.

The chain recombines TRBV19 with TRBJ1-1, with 10 positions matching TRBD1. J was trimmed by 4 bases and V by 3 bases; bases with no gene match: 5. Germline V lookup: CDR1 LNHDA, CDR2 SQIVND (reference sequence). The CDR3 length is 15 residues. The CDR3 protein is CASSMDGTGVTEAFF. CDR3 DNA: TGTGCCAGTAGTATGGACGGGACAGGGGTCACTGAAGCTTTCTTT.

J is TRBJ2-7 and V is TRBV6-5; D remains ambiguous. CDR3 length: 12 residues. The germline V and J ends were trimmed by 8 bases and 6 bases, with 14 bases remaining between them. Germline V gives CDR1 MNHEY, CDR2 SVGAGI. The CDR3 region has the DNA TGTGCCAGCTCGACCGCAGCTCCCGAGCAGTACGTC. This translates into CASSTAAPEQYV.

The V gene is TRBV10-3, the J gene TRBJ2-1; D gene unclear. This CDR3 has 13 amino acids. V lost 4 bases and J 7 bases, leaving 11 bases between the germline ends. CDR1 and CDR2 (germline): ENHRY, SYGVKD. The CDR3 bases are TGTGCCATCAGTGGCATTCCCCAGAATGAGCAGTTCTTC. It is translated as CAISGIPQNEQFF.

The CDR3 sequence is CASSLRDSTTNEKLFF. The CDR3 DNA reads as TGTGCCAGTAGTCTCCGGGACAGTACAACTAATGAAAAACTGTTTTTT. The chain links TRBV19 to TRBJ1-4, with 7 positions matching TRBD1. Trimming cost V 5 bases and J 0 bases; bases outside gene matches: 6. Germline CDR1 reads LNHDA; CDR2 reads SQIVND (reference sequence). This CDR3 has 16 amino acids.

The rearrangement links TRBV7-2 to TRBJ1-1; a weak D match, TRBD1 (5 bases). The V gene lost 5 bases and the J gene lost 3 bases, with 13 bases spanning the gap. Germline V gene data show CDR1 as SGHTA and CDR2 as FQGNSA. CDR3 length equals 14 residues. CDR3 residues: CASSEYQGDTEAFF. CDR3 DNA: TGTGCCAGCAGCGAGTACCAGGGAGACACTGAAGCTTTCTTT. The full variable domain, completed using reference TRBV7-2 and TRBJ1-1, is GAGVSQSPSNKVTEKGKDVELRCDPISGHTALYWYRQSLGQGLEFLIYFQGNSAPDKSGLPSDRFSAERTGGSVSTLTIQRTQQEDSAVYLCASSEYQGDTEAFFGQGTRLTVV.

This rearrangement joins TRBV10-1 to TRBJ1-1, with D unclear. The germline V gene encodes CDR1 WNHNN and CDR2 SYGVQD (reference sequence). Trimming took 3 bases from V and 11 from J, leaving 19 bases between them. CDR3 size: 14 residues. CDR3 in DNA: TGCGCCAGCAGTGAATCCTTCTACCGGGCCAAGGCTTTCTTT. Translating gives CASSESFYRAKAFF.

This chain connects TRBV18 to TRBJ2-5, with no clear D. The CDR3 consists of 13 residues. V lost 3 bases to trimming and J lost 0 bases, with 5 bases between them. Germline V gene lookup returns CDR1 KGHSH and CDR2 LQKENI. The CDR3 bases are TGTGCCAGCTCACCTAAGTACCAAGAGACCCAGTACTTC. It codes for CASSPKYQETQYF.

This clone was seen a few times. V usage is TRBV30 and J usage is TRBJ1-1; D uncertain. V dropped 0 bases and J dropped 10 bases, with 9 bases sitting between them. The germline V gene encodes CDR1 GTSNPN and CDR2 SVGIG (reference sequence). The CDR3 loop spans 11 amino acids. The CDR3 loop is CAWSVQSIAFF. Here the CDR3 DNA reads TGTGCCTGGAGTGTACAGTCAATAGCTTTCTTT.

This rearrangement joins TRBV6-5 to TRBJ1-1; possible D gene TRBD1, 6 bases. The CDR3 loop spans 16 amino acids. The V end lost 4 bases, the J end lost 1 base, and 16 bases lay between the germline ends. Germline V gene lookup returns CDR1 MNHEY and CDR2 SVGAGI. For the CDR3, the DNA is TGTGCCAGCAGTTCGGTTGTGGGGGCCCCGAACACTGAAGCTTTCTTT. It translates to CASSSVVGAPNTEAFF.

This chain joins TRBV7-8 and TRBJ2-7; TRBD1 matches 9 bases. V was clipped by 2 bases and J by 6 bases; unmatched bases: 8. Looked up from germline, CDR1 is SGHVS and CDR2 is FQNEAQ. The CDR3 sequence is 15 residues long. CDR3 nucleotides: TGTGCCAGCAGCTTAACGGGACAGGGTCGAGGCGAGCAGTACGTC. It is translated as CASSLTGQGRGEQYV.

This clone was recorded once. CDR3 residues: CASSQDRGSETQYF. Here the CDR3 DNA reads TGTGCCAGCTCACAGGACAGGGGGTCGGAGACCCAGTACTTC. This chain joins TRBV18 and TRBJ2-5; 10 nucleotides agree with TRBD1. The germline V gene encodes CDR1 KGHSH and CDR2 LQKENI. The V and J ends lost 4 bases and 5 bases, in that order; junction bases with no gene match: 4. This CDR3 has 14 amino acids.

The chain joins TRBV2 to TRBJ2-1; D may be TRBD1 (5 bases). Germline V gives CDR1 SNHLY, CDR2 FYNNEI. This CDR3 region has 15 residues. Trimming took off 1 base at V and 2 bases at J, with 9 bases between the two ends. The CDR3 region is CASSEEGVAYNEQFF. The CDR3 DNA reads as TGTGCCAGCAGTGAAGAAGGGGTGGCCTACAATGAGCAGTTCTTC.

This clone was recorded only once. This sequence joins TRBV6-5 and TRBJ1-3; D might be TRBD1 (5 bases). Germline V CDR1 and CDR2: MNHEY, SVGAGI. The CDR3 contains 14 residues. Trimming removed 2 bases at V and 0 bases at J, with 5 bases between. The CDR3 sequence: CASSYTGSGNTIYF. DNA for the CDR3: TGTGCCAGCAGTTACACAGGCTCTGGAAACACCATATATTTT.